The 9 T cell receptor beta chains in this list originate from one sample, sequenced in a study of blood T cell repertoires in COVID-19. TCRdb's table, derived via immunoSEQ multiplex PCR, lists solely in-frame clones and lacks some. The profile shows a few hundred thousand clones, 86% of them singletons. Sequencing used peripheral blood. The receptors here all came from a woman aged 55-70 years with COVID-19, enrolled during active disease.

V and J are TRBV5-4 and TRBJ2-1; 8 nucleotides line up with TRBD2. The CDR3 is 15 residues long. The trim removed 4 bases at V and 0 bases at J, leaving 3 bases unmatched. CDR1 is SGHNT, CDR2 YYREEE, per germline (reference sequence). The CDR3 nucleotides read TGTGCCAGCAGCCGCGGGGGGAGCTCCTACAATGAGCAGTTCTTC. As protein: CASSRGGSSYNEQFF.

The chain couples TRBV29-1 to TRBJ1-1, with D possibly matching TRBD1 (5 bases). The CDR3 extends over 12 amino acids. Per the germline V gene, CDR1 is SQVTM and CDR2 is ANQGSEA. V lost 4 bases to trimming and J lost 5 bases, with 11 bases between them. The CDR3 DNA is TGCAGCGTTGCGGACACCCGGACTGAAGCTTTCTTT. Its protein product is CSVADTRTEAFF.

The rearrangement links TRBV6-2 or TRBV6-3 to TRBJ1-2; no firm D call. The V gene's germline CDR1 is MNHEY and CDR2 SVGEGT. There are 13 residues in the CDR3. Trimming pared 2 bases from V and 4 bases from J, leaving 8 bases between. CDR3 residues: CASSYGRAYGYTF. DNA of the CDR3: TGTGCCAGCAGTTACGGGCGGGCCTATGGCTACACCTTC.

V gene TRBV2 combines with J gene TRBJ2-7; 8 nucleotides line up with TRBD2. Trimming at V came to 8 bases and at J to 2 bases, leaving 14 bases not matched to a gene. The CDR3 loop spans 16 amino acids. CDR1 is SNHLY, CDR2 FYNNEI, per germline. The CDR3 is CASATRGAGGAYEQYF. CDR3 nucleotide sequence: TGTGCCAGCGCCACACGCGGGGCCGGGGGGGCCTACGAGCAGTACTTC.

The chain uses TRBV2 and TRBJ1-5; tentatively, D is TRBD1 (5 bases). This CDR3 has 12 residues. V was cut by 8 bases and J by 6 bases, with 11 bases left in between. CDR1 is SNHLY and CDR2 is FYNNEI in the germline V gene. In DNA, the CDR3 is TGTGCCAGCGGGGATAGGGGTCAGCCCCAGCATTTT. It codes for CASGDRGQPQHF.

This clone showed up just once. The rearrangement uses TRBV5-6 and TRBJ2-1, with TRBD1 identical over 7 bases. The germline gives CDR1 SGHDT, CDR2 YYEEEE. Germline trimming cut 3 bases from V and 7 bases from J; bases unmatched to any gene: 10. The CDR3 has 15 amino acids. The CDR3, as DNA: TGTGCCAGCAGCTGGGGACAGCGATTATTTAATGAGCAGTTCTTC. Translating gives CASSWGQRLFNEQFF.

This chain connects TRBV24-1 to TRBJ2-3; D is unclear. CDR3 size: 14 residues. CDR1 and CDR2 (germline): KGHDR, SFDVKD. V was clipped by 5 bases and J by 2 bases, with 10 bases between them. CDR3 loop: CATSVQVDTDTQYF. Written as DNA, the CDR3 is TGTGCCACCAGTGTTCAGGTGGACACAGATACGCAGTATTTT.

A word on this clone: Other nucleotide sequences in the sample specify the same CDR3. The chain is built from TRBV6-5 and TRBJ1-1; D is possibly TRBD1 (5 bases). Germline V lookup: CDR1 MNHEY, CDR2 SVGAGI. This CDR3 contains 12 residues. Trimming pared 5 bases from V and 5 bases from J, leaving 9 bases between. Here the CDR3 reads CASSRGGTEAFF. CDR3 sequence (DNA): TGTGCCAGCAGTAGGGGAGGAACTGAAGCTTTCTTT.

V usage is TRBV4-2 and J usage is TRBJ1-2; D ambiguous. V lost 3 bases and J lost 4, with 9 bases in between. This CDR3 is built from 13 residues. CDR1 and CDR2 from the germline V gene are LGHNA and YNFKEQ. This chain's CDR3 is CASSQPAGYGYTF. CDR3 sequence (DNA): TGTGCCAGCAGCCAGCCGGCGGGCTATGGCTACACCTTC.